What follows are 9 T cell receptor beta chains derived from one specimen sequenced in a study of T cells in Graves' hyperthyroidism and ophthalmopathy. Amplification yielded TCR beta CDR3 regions, with RNA transcripts as the source. The primer set for the first-round RT-PCR of the TCR CDR3 was HTBI. MiXCR, run by TCRdb on the multiplex PCR reads, gives a single entry per CDR3 protein. The sample contains approximately 520,000 distinct CDR3 sequences, around a quarter of which appear only once. The specimen was blood. These receptors all stem from a woman in her twenties or thirties with Graves' ophthalmopathy.

The chain has TRBV30 and TRBJ1-2; no reliable D call. Trimming shortened V by 3 bases and J by 2 bases, and 13 bases separated the two germline ends. The CDR3 loop spans 14 amino acids. Germline-derived CDR1 and CDR2 are GTSNPN and SVGIG (reference sequence). The CDR3 here is CAWRRVDRNYGYTF. CDR3 DNA: TGTGCCTGGAGGAGGGTGGACCGAAACTATGGCTACACCTTC.

This clonotype was seen at least ten times. This sequence joins TRBV6-2 or TRBV6-3 and TRBJ2-7; D not certain. Germline V CDR1 and CDR2: MNHEY, SVGEGT. Trimming removed 5 bases at V and 9 bases at J, with 14 bases between. The CDR3 length is 12 residues. The CDR3 loop is CASSNLRFAQYF. For the CDR3, the DNA is TGTGCCAGCAGTAATCTCCGGTTTGCGCAGTACTTC.

The chain recombines TRBV28 with TRBJ2-7; D may be TRBD2 (6 bases). Germline V lookup: CDR1 MDHEN, CDR2 SYDVKM. The V end lost 6 bases, the J end lost 5 bases, and 17 bases lay between the germline ends. The CDR3 extends over 14 amino acids. The DNA for the CDR3 is TGTGCCAGCAGCACCGCTGGCGGGATGCACGAGCAGTACTTC. Residues: CASSTAGGMHEQYF.

This clonotype was counted ten times or more. The V and J genes are TRBV20-1 and TRBJ1-1, with a tentative D call TRBD1 (6 bases). This CDR3 contains 13 residues. Germline V lookup: CDR1 DFQATT, CDR2 SNEGSKA (reference sequence). V was cut by 4 bases and J by 4 bases, with 13 bases left in between. The CDR3 DNA sequence: TGCAGTGCTACCGAGGGGGTGGTCACTGAAGCTTTCTTT. It codes for CSATEGVVTEAFF.

CDR3 nucleotides: TGTGCCAGCAGATGGACAGGGGCCCACCATAACACTGAAGCTTTCTTT. It yields the protein CASRWTGAHHNTEAFF. The chain links TRBV6-6 to TRBJ1-1, with 9 bases lining up with TRBD1. The junction had 10 bases not matched to a gene; V was cut back by 6 bases and J by 2 bases. The CDR3 is 16 residues long. The germline CDR1 and CDR2 sequences are MNHNY and SVGAGI (reference sequence).

At least ten counts were recorded for this clonotype. V and J are TRBV20-1 and TRBJ2-5, with 13 bases matching TRBD2. Germline assignment: CDR1 DFQATT and CDR2 SNEGSKA (reference sequence). The CDR3 runs 16 residues. J was trimmed by 5 bases and V by 0 bases; bases with no gene match: 6. This CDR3 is CSAREGLAGVLETQYF. The CDR3 bases are TGCAGTGCTAGAGAAGGACTAGCGGGGGTTTTGGAGACCCAGTACTTC.

The V call is TRBV5-1, the J call TRBJ2-2; the D is unclear. Per the germline V gene, CDR1 is SGHRS and CDR2 is YFSETQ. The CDR3 has 16 residues. Trimming shortened V by 0 bases and J by 4 bases, and 13 bases separated the two germline ends. The CDR3 here is CASSLESVTITGELFF. In nucleotides, the CDR3 is TGCGCCAGCAGCTTGGAATCAGTTACTATCACCGGGGAGCTGTTTTTT.

The V call is TRBV29-1, the J call TRBJ2-7, with D hard to call. Per germline, CDR1 SQVTM and CDR2 ANQGSEA. The CDR3 runs to 12 residues. Trimming took 5 bases from V and 1 from J, leaving 9 bases between them. The CDR3 protein is CSVQRRSYEQYF. CDR3 bases: TGCAGCGTTCAACGACGTTCCTACGAGCAGTACTTC.

This clonotype was observed at least ten times. This chain uses TRBV7-2 with TRBJ1-2; 7 positions match TRBD1. The V gene's germline CDR1 is SGHTA and CDR2 FQGNSA. This CDR3 is built from 13 residues. V trimming: 4 bases; J trimming: 6 bases; junction bases outside the gene matches: 5. This CDR3 is CASSWDRQNGYTF. As DNA, the CDR3 is TGTGCCAGCAGCTGGGACAGACAAAATGGCTACACCTTC.